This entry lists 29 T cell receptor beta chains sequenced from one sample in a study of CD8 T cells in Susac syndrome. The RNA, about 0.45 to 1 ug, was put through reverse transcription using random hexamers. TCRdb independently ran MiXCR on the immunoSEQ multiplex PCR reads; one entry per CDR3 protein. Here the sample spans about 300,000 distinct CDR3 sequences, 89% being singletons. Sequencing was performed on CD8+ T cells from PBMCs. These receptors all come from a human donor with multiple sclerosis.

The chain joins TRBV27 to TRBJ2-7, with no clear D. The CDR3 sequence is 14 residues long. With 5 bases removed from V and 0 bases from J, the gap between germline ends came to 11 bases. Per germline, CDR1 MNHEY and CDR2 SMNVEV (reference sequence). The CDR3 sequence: CASSSSTLSYEQYF. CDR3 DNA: TGTGCCAGCAGTAGCTCGACACTCTCCTACGAGCAGTACTTC.

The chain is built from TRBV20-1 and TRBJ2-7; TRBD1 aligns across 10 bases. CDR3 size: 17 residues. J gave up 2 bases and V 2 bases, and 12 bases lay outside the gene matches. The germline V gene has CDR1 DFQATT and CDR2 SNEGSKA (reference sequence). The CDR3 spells CSARLEEGTGVPYEQYF. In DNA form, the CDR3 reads TGCAGTGCTAGACTTGAGGAGGGGACAGGGGTACCCTACGAGCAGTACTTC.

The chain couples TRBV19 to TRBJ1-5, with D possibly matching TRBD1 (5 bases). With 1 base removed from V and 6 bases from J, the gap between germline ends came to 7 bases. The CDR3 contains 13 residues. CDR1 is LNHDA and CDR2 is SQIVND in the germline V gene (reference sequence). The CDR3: CASSIAGTQPQHF. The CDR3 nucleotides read TGTGCCAGTAGTATAGCAGGGACTCAGCCCCAGCATTTT.

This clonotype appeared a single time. CDR3: CASSALGPPFSGANVLTF. The CDR3 DNA sequence: TGTGCCAGTAGTGCGTTGGGACCTCCCTTCTCTGGGGCCAACGTCCTGACTTTC. The genes are TRBV19 and TRBJ2-6; D possibly uses TRBD1 or TRBD2 (5 bases each). Germline lookup yields CDR1 LNHDA and CDR2 SQIVND (reference sequence). The CDR3 covers 18 residues. Trimming stripped 5 bases from V and 0 bases from J, with 17 bases between.

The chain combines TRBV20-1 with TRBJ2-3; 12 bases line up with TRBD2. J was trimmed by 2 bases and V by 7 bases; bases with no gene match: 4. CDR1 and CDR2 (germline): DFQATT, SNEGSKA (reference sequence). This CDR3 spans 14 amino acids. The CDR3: CSGTSGASTDTQYF. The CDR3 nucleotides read TGCAGTGGGACTAGCGGGGCGTCCACAGATACGCAGTATTTT.

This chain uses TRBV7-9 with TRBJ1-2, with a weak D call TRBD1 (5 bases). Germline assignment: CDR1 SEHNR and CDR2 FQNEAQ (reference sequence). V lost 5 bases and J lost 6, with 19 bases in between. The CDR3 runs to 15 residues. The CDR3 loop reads CASSPLSAGRDGYTF. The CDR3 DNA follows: TGTGCCAGCAGCCCCCTAAGTGCGGGGCGAGATGGCTACACCTTC.

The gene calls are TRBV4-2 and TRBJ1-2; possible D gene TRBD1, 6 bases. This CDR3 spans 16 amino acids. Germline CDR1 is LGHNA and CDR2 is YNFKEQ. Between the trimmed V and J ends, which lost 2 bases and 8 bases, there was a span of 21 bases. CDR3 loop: CASSQPGQPLVWGYTF. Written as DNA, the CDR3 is TGTGCCAGCAGCCAACCAGGACAGCCCCTAGTGTGGGGCTACACCTTC.

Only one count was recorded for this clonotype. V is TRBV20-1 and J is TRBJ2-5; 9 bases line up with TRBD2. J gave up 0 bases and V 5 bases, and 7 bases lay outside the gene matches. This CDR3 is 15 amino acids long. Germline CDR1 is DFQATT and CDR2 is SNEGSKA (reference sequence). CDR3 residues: CSALIAGEYQETQYF. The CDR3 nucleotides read TGCAGTGCTCTAATAGCGGGGGAGTACCAAGAGACCCAGTACTTC.

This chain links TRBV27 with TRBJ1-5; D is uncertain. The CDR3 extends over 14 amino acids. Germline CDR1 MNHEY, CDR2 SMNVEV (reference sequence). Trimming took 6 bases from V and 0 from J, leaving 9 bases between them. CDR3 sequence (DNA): TGTGCCAGCAGCCCGGACGTTAGCAATCAGCCCCAGCATTTT. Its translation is CASSPDVSNQPQHF.

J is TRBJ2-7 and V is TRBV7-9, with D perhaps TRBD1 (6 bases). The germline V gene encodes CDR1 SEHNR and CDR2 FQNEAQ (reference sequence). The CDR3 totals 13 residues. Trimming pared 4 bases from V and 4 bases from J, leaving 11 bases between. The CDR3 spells CASSYPDRYEQYF. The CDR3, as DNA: TGTGCCAGCAGCTACCCCGACAGGTACGAGCAGTACTTC.

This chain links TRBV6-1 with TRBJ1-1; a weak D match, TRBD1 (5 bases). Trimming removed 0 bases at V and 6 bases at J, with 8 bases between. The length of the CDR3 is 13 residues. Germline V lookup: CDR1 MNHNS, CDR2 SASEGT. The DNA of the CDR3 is TGTGCCAGCAGTGAAGCGGGGGGGGCTGAAGCTTTCTTT. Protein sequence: CASSEAGGAEAFF.

The CDR3 is CASSLVGTGRSYEQYF. CDR3 DNA sequence: TGTGCCAGCAGCTTAGTAGGGACAGGGCGCTCCTACGAGCAGTACTTC. The chain couples TRBV7-9 to TRBJ2-7; 9 nucleotides align to TRBD1. CDR1 is SEHNR, CDR2 FQNEAQ, per germline (reference sequence). Trimming removed 1 base from V and 0 bases from J; junction bases left unmatched: 4. This CDR3 has 16 residues. Full variable domain (rest looked up from reference TRBV7-9 and TRBJ2-7): DTGVSQNPRHKITKRGQNVTFRCDPISEHNRLYWYRQTLGQGPEFLTYFQNEAQLEKSRLLSDRFSAERPKGSFSTLEIQRTEQGDSAMYLCASSLVGTGRSYEQYFGPGTRLTVT.

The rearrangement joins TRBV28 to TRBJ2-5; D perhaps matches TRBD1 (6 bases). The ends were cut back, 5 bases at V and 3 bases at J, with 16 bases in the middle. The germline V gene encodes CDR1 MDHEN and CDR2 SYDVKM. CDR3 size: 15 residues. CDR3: CASSRQGQGKETQYF. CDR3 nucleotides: TGTGCCAGCAGTCGTCAGGGTCAGGGGAAAGAGACCCAGTACTTC.

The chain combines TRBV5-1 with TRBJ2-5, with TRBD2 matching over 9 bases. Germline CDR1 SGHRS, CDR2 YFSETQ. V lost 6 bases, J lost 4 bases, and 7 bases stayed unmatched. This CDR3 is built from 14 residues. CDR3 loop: CASKAGGPIETQYF. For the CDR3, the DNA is TGCGCCAGCAAGGCGGGAGGGCCGATAGAGACCCAGTACTTC.

The CDR3 sequence: CASSVYRGLLHYEQYF. CDR3 nucleotide sequence: TGTGCCAGCAGTGTTTACAGGGGGTTACTGCACTACGAGCAGTACTTC. The rearrangement joins TRBV25-1 to TRBJ2-7; TRBD1 agrees at 8 bases. This CDR3 spans 16 amino acids. J lost 3 bases, V lost 4 bases, and 11 bases had no gene match. Germline loops: CDR1 MGHDK, CDR2 SYGVNS.

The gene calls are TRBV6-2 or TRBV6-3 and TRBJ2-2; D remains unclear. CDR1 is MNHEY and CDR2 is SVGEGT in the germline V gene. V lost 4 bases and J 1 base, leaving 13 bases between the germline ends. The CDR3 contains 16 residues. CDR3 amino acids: CASSSLLRENTGELFF. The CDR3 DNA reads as TGTGCCAGCAGTTCCCTCCTTCGCGAGAACACCGGGGAGCTGTTTTTT.

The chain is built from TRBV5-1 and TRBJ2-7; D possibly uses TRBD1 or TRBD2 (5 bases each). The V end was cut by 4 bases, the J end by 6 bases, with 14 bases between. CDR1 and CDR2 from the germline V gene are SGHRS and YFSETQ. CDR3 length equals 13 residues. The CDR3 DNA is TGCGCCAGCAGCCCCCCCGAAGGGACCGAGCAGTACTTC. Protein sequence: CASSPPEGTEQYF.

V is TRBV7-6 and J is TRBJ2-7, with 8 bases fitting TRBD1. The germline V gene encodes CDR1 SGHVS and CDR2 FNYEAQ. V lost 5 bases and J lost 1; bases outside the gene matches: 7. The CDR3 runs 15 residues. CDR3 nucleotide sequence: TGTGCCAGCAGCCCGGACAGGGTAACATCCTACGAGCAGTACTTC. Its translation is CASSPDRVTSYEQYF.

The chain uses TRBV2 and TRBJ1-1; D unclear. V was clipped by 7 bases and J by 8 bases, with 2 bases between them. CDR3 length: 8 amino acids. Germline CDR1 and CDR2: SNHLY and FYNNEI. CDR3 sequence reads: CASNEAFF. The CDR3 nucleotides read TGTGCCAGCAACGAAGCTTTCTTT.

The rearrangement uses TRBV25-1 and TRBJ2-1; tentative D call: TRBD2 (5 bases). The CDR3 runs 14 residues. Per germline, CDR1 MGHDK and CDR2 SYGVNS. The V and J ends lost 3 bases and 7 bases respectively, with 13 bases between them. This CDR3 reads CASSDLGGWNEQFF. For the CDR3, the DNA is TGTGCCAGCAGTGATCTGGGCGGGTGGAATGAGCAGTTCTTC.

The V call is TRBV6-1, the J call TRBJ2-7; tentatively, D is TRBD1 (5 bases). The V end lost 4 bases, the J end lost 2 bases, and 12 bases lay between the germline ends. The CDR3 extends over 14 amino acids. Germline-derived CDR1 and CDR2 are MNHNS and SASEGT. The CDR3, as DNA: TGTGCCAGCAGTGCCAGGGCCTTAACCTACGAGCAGTACTTC. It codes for CASSARALTYEQYF.

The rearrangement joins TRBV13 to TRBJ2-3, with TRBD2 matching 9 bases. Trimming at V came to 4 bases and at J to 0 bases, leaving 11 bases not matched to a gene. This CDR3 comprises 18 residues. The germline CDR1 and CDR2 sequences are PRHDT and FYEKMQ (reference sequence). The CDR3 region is CASSSRGSGGPSTDTQYF. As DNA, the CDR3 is TGTGCCAGCAGCTCACGGGGTAGCGGGGGCCCTAGCACAGATACGCAGTATTTT.

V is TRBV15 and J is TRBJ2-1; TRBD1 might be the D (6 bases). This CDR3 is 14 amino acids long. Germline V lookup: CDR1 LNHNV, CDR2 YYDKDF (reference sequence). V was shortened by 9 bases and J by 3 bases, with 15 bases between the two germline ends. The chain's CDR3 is CATVYGTIYNEQFF. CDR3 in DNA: TGTGCCACAGTTTACGGGACAATCTACAATGAGCAGTTCTTC.

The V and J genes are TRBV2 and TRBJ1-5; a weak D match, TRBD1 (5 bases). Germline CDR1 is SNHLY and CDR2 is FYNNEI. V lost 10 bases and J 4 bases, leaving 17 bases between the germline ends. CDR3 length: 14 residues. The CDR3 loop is CATGRGGVNQPQHF. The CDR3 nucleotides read TGTGCCACCGGGCGTGGGGGGGTGAATCAGCCCCAGCATTTT.

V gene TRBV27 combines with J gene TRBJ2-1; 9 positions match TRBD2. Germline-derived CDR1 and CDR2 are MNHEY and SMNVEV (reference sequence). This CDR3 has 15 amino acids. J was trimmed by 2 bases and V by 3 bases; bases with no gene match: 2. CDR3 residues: CASSFAGGPYNEQFF. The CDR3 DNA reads TGTGCCAGCAGTTTTGCGGGAGGGCCCTACAATGAGCAGTTCTTC.

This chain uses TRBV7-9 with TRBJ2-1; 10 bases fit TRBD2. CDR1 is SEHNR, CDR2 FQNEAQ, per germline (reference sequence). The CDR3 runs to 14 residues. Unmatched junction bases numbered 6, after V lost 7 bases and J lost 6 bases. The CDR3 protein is CASMVAGGRNEQFF. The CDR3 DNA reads TGTGCCAGCATGGTAGCGGGAGGTCGCAATGAGCAGTTCTTC. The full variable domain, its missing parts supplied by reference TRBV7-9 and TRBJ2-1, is DTGVSQNPRHKITKRGQNVTFRCDPISEHNRLYWYRQTLGQGPEFLTYFQNEAQLEKSRLLSDRFSAERPKGSFSTLEIQRTEQGDSAMYLCASMVAGGRNEQFFGPGTRLTVL.

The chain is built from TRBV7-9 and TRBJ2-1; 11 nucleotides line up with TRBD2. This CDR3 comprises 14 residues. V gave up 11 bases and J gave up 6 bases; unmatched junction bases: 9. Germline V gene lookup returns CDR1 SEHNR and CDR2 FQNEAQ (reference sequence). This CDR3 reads CAGELAGGSNEQFF. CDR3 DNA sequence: TGTGCCGGAGAATTAGCGGGGGGGTCCAATGAGCAGTTCTTC. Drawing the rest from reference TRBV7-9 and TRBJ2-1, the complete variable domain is DTGVSQNPRHKITKRGQNVTFRCDPISEHNRLYWYRQTLGQGPEFLTYFQNEAQLEKSRLLSDRFSAERPKGSFSTLEIQRTEQGDSAMYLCAGELAGGSNEQFFGPGTRLTVL.

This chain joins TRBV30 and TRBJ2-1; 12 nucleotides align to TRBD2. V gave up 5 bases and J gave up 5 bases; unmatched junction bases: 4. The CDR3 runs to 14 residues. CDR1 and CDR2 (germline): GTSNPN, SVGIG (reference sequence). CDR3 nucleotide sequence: TGTGCCTGGCGGGGACTAGCGGGCCACAATGAGCAGTTCTTC. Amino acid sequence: CAWRGLAGHNEQFF.

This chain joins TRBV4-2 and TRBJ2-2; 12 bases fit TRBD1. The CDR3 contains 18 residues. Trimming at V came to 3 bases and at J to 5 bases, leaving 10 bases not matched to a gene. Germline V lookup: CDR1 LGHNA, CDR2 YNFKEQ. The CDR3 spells CASSHLPGQGAGTGELFF. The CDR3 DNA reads TGTGCCAGCAGCCACCTCCCGGGACAGGGGGCAGGGACCGGGGAGCTGTTTTTT.